Below are 5 T cell receptor beta chains sequenced from a single sample in a study of radiotherapy plus CTLA-4 blockade in lung cancer. Measured with immunoSEQ multiplex PCR; TCRdb has only the in-frame clones, and not every one. The table has about 90,000 clones, approximately 80% seen once. The specimen comprised peripheral blood, sampled from a patient treated with radiotherapy plus ipilimumab. The receptors derive from a human donor with non-small cell lung cancer that progressed on radiotherapy plus ipilimumab.

V is TRBV15 and J is TRBJ2-2; maybe TRBD2 (6 bases). Germline values: CDR1 LNHNV, CDR2 YYDKDF (reference sequence). There are 16 residues in the CDR3. The V gene lost 1 base and the J gene lost 3 bases, with 12 bases spanning the gap. CDR3 residues: CATSRVGGWDTGELFF. In nucleotides, the CDR3 is TGTGCCACCAGCAGAGTGGGGGGTTGGGACACCGGGGAGCTGTTTTTT.

This clone was detected only once. The chain recombines TRBV7-2 with TRBJ1-1, with 8 bases lining up with TRBD1. J gave up 1 base and V 2 bases, and 3 bases lay outside the gene matches. Germline V lookup: CDR1 SGHTA, CDR2 FQGNSA. The CDR3 totals 15 residues. CDR3 sequence: CASSLWGTGNTEAFF. Written as DNA, the CDR3 is TGTGCCAGCAGCTTATGGGGGACAGGGAACACTGAAGCTTTCTTT.

This rearrangement joins TRBV7-9 to TRBJ1-1; 11 positions agree with TRBD1. Germline V gene sequence: CDR1 SEHNR, CDR2 FQNEAQ (reference sequence). The CDR3 is 17 amino acids. Germline trimming cut 5 bases from V and 2 bases from J; bases unmatched to any gene: 10. CDR3 DNA: TGTGCCAGCAGCCCACACTTAGGGACAGGGGGAAACACTGAAGCTTTCTTT. Protein: CASSPHLGTGGNTEAFF.

The V gene is TRBV7-5, the J gene TRBJ2-2; TRBD2 is the table's D call and was not checked against the DNA. TRBV7-5 is termed a pseudogene. The CDR3 has 19 residues. The CDR3 region has the DNA TGTGTCAGAAGCTTATATGCGGCAGGGCGGGATCGAAACACCGGGGAGCTGTTTTTT. Amino acids: CVRSLYAAGRDRNTGELFF.

This chain connects TRBV29-1 to TRBJ2-6; weak D call: TRBD2 (6 bases). CDR1 and CDR2 (germline): SQVTM, ANQGSEA. The CDR3 totals 17 residues. V was clipped by 0 bases and J by 2 bases, with 14 bases between them. CDR3 in amino acids: CSVEDRELSAGANVLTF. In nucleotides, the CDR3 is TGCAGCGTTGAAGATCGGGAGCTGAGTGCTGGGGCCAACGTCCTGACTTTC.